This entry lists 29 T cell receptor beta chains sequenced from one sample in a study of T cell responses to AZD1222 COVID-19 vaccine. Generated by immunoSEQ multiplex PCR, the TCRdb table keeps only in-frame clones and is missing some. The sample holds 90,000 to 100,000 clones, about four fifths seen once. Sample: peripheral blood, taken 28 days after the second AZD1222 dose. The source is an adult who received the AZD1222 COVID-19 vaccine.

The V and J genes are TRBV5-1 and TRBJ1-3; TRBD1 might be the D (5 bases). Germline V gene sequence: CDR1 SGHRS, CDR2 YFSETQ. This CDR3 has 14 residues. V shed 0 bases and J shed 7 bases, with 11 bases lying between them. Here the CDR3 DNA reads TGCGCCAGCAGCTTGGGACAGCCGGTGAACACCATATATTTT. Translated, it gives CASSLGQPVNTIYF.

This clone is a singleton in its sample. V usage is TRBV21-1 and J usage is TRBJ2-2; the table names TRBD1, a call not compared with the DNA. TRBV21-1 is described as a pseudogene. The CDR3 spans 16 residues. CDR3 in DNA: TGTGCCAGCAGCAGGGACAGCCTGGACTACACCGGGGAGCTGTTTTTT. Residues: CASSRDSLDYTGELFF.

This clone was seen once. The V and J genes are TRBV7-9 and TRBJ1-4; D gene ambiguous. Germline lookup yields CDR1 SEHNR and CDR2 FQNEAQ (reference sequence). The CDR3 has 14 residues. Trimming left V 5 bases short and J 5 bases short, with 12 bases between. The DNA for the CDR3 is TGTGCCAGCAGCCTCCATGCGACCAATGAAAAACTGTTTTTT. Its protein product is CASSLHATNEKLFF. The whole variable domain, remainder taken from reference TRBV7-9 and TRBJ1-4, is DTGVSQNPRHKITKRGQNVTFRCDPISEHNRLYWYRQTLGQGPEFLTYFQNEAQLEKSRLLSDRFSAERPKGSFSTLEIQRTEQGDSAMYLCASSLHATNEKLFFGSGTQLSVL.

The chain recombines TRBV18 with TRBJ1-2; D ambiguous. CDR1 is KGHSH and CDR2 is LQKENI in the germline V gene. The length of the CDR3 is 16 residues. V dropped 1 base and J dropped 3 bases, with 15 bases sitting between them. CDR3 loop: CASSPRRISSHYGYTF. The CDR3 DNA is TGTGCCAGCTCACCACGAAGGATCAGCTCACACTATGGCTACACCTTC.

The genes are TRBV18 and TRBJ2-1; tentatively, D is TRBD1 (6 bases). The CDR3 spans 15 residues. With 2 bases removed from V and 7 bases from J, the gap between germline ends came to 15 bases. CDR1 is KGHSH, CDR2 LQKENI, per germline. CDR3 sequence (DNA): TGTGCCAGCTCACCAGGGCAGGGGTTGACGAATGAGCAGTTCTTC. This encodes CASSPGQGLTNEQFF.

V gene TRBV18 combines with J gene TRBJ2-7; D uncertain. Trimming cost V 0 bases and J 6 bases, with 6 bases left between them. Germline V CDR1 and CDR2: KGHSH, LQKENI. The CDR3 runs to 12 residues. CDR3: CASSPPGPEQYF. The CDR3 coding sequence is TGTGCCAGCTCACCACCAGGGCCCGAGCAGTACTTC.

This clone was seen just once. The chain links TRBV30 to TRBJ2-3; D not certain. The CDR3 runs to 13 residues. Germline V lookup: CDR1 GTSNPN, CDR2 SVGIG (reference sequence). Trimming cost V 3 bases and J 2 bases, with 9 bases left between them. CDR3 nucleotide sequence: TGTGCCTGGAGGGTCAAAGCCACAGATACGCAGTATTTT. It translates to CAWRVKATDTQYF.

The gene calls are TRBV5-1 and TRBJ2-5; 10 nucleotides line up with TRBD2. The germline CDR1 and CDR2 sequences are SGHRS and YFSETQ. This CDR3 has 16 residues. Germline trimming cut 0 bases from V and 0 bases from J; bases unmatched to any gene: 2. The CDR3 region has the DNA TGCGCCAGCAGCTTGGGGACTAGCGGATACCAAGAGACCCAGTACTTC. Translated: CASSLGTSGYQETQYF. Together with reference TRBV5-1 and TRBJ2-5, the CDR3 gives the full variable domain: KAGVTQTPRYLIKTRGQQVTLSCSPISGHRSVSWYQQTPGQGLQFLFEYFSETQRNKGNFPGRFSGRQFSNSRSEMNVSTLELGDSALYLCASSLGTSGYQETQYFGPGTRLLVL.

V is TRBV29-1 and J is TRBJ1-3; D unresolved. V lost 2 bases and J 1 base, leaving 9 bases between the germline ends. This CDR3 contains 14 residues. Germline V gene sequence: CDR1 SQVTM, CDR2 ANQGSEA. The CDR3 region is CSVETGISGNTIYF. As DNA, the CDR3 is TGCAGCGTTGAAACGGGGATATCTGGAAACACCATATATTTT.

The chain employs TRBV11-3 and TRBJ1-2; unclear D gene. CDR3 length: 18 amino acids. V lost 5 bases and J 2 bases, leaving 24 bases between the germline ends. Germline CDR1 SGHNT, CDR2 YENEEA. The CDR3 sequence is CASSRGSQAIISNYGYTF. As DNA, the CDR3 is TGTGCCAGCAGCCGAGGTTCGCAAGCCATAATATCAAACTATGGCTACACCTTC.

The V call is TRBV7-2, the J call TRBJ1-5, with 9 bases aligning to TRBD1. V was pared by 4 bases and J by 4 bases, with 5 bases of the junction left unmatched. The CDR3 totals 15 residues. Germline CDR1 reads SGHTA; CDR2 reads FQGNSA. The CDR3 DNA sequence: TGTGCCAGCAGCTCCACAGGGGGCAAAAATCAGCCCCAGCATTTT. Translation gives CASSSTGGKNQPQHF.

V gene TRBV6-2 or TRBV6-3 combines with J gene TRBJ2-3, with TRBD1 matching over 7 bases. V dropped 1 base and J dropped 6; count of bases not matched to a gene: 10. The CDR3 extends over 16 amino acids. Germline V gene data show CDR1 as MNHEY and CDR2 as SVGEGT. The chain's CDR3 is CASSYYGTAQSDTQYF. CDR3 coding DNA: TGTGCCAGCAGTTACTACGGGACAGCACAGTCCGATACGCAGTATTTT.

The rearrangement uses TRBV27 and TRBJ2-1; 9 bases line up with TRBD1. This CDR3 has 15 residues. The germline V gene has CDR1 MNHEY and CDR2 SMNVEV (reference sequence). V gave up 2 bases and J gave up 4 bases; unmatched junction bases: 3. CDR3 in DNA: TGTGCCAGCAGTTTAAACGGACAGGGGTACAATGAGCAGTTCTTC. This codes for CASSLNGQGYNEQFF.

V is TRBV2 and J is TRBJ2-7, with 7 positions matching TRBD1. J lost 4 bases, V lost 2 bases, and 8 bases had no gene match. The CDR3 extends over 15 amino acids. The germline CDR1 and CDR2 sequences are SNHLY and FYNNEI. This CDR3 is CASSELQGYLYEQYF. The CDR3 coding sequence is TGTGCCAGCAGTGAATTACAGGGGTATCTGTACGAGCAGTACTTC.

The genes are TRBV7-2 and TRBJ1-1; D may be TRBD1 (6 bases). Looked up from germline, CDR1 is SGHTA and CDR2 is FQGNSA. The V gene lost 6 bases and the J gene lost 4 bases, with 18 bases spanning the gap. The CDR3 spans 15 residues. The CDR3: CASRSKKGGSTEAFF. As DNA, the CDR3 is TGTGCCAGCAGGTCGAAAAAGGGGGGAAGCACTGAAGCTTTCTTT.

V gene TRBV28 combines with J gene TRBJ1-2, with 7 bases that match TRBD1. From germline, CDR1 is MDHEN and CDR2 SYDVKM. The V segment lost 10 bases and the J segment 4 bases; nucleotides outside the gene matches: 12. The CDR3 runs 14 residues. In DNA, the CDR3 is TGTGCCATCACCCTAGGGGGCCAGTTCTATGGCTACACCTTC. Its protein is CAITLGGQFYGYTF.

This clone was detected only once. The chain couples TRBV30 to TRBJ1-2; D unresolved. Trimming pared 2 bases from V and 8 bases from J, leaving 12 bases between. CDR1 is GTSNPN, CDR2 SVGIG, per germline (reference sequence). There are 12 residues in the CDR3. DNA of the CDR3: TGTGCCTGGAGTCTCGAGGTCCCAGGCTACACCTTC. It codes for CAWSLEVPGYTF.

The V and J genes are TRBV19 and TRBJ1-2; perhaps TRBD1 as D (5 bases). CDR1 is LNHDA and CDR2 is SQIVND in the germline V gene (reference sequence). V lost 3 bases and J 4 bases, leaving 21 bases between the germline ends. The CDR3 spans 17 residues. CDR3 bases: TGTGCCAGTAGTATTTCCCCACACCAGGGCGGGAGCTATGGCTACACCTTC. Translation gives CASSISPHQGGSYGYTF.

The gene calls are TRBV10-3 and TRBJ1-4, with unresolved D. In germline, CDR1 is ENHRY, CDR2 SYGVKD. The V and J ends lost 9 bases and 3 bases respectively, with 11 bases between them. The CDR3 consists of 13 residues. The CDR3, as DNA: TGTGCCATTCGATGGGGAGCTAATGAAAAACTGTTTTTT. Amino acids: CAIRWGANEKLFF.

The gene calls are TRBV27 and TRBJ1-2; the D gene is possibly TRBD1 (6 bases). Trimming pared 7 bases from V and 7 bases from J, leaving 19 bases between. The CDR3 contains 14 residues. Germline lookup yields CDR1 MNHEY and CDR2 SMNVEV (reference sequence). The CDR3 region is CASTSNGGRGGYTF. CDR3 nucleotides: TGTGCCAGCACCTCTAATGGGGGGCGCGGTGGCTACACCTTC.

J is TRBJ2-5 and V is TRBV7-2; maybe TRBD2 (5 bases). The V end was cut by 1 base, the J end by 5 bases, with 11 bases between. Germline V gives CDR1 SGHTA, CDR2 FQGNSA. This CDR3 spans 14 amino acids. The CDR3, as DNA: TGTGCCAGCAGCTTAGACCGTAGCGTGGAGACCCAGTACTTC. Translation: CASSLDRSVETQYF.

The CDR3, as DNA: TGTGCCAGTAGTCACTATGCCGGGGTCCGCACCTACGAGCAGTACTTC. Its translation: CASSHYAGVRTYEQYF. The chain combines TRBV19 with TRBJ2-7; D might be TRBD2 (5 bases). Germline lookup yields CDR1 LNHDA and CDR2 SQIVND (reference sequence). Trimming cost V 5 bases and J 2 bases, with 19 bases left between them. The CDR3 runs to 16 residues.

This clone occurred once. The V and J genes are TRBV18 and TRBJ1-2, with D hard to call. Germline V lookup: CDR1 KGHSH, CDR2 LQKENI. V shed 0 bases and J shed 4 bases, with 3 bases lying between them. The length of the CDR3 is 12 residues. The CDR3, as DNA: TGTGCCAGCTCACCACCAGGCTATGGCTACACCTTC. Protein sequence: CASSPPGYGYTF.

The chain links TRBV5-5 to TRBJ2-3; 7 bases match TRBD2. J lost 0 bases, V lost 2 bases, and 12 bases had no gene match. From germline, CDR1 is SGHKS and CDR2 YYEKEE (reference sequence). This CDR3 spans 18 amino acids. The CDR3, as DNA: TGTGCCAGCAGCTTAAGTGGGAGGGCGGGACGGAGCACAGATACGCAGTATTTT. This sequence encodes CASSLSGRAGRSTDTQYF.

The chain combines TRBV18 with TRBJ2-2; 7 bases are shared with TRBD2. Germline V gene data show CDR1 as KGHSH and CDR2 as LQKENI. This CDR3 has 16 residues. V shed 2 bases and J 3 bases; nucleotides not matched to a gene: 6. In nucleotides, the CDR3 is TGTGCCAGCTCACCAATAGCTAGCGGCGACACCGGGGAGCTGTTTTTT. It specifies CASSPIASGDTGELFF.

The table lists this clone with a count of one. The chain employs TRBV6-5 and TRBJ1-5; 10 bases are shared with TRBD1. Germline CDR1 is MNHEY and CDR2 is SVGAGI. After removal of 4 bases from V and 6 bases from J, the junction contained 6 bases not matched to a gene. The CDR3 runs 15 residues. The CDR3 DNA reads TGTGCCAGCAGTTCGCCAGGGACAGGGGTTCAGCCCCAGCATTTT. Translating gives CASSSPGTGVQPQHF.

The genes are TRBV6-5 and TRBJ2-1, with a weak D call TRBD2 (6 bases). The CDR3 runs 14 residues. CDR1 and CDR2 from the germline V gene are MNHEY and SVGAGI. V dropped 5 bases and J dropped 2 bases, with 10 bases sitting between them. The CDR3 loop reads CASSRLGTYNEQFF. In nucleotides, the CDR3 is TGTGCCAGCAGTCGACTAGGTACCTACAATGAGCAGTTCTTC.

CDR3 amino acids: CASSLVSWTGLQETQYF. CDR3 bases: TGTGCCAGCAGCTTAGTCTCGTGGACAGGGCTCCAAGAGACCCAGTACTTC. The chain couples TRBV7-2 to TRBJ2-5; 8 nucleotides match TRBD1. CDR3 length: 17 amino acids. V lost 1 base and J lost 1; bases outside the gene matches: 8. CDR1 is SGHTA and CDR2 is FQGNSA in the germline V gene.

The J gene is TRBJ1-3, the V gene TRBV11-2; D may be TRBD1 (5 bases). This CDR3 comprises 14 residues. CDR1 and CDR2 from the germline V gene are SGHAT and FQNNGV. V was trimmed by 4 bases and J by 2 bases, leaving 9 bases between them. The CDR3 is CASSYRTTGNTIYF. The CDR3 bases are TGTGCCAGCAGCTACAGGACCACTGGAAACACCATATATTTT.